This T cell receptor (beta chain) was found in a study of control samples from healthy donors and cancer patients (dated by TCRdb to about 2020). Of note for this clone: It lacks a known antigen. No much larger clonotype is one base removed from it; base qualities were not supplied.

Sequences LNHDA (CDR1) and SQIVND (CDR2) are obtained from the germline V gene (reference sequence). Inclusive of the bounding cysteine and phenylalanine, the CDR3 is 14 residues long. Only the CDR3 DNA is retained, 42 bases long and in frame from the first base. V is cut by 4 bases and J by 3 bases, and the space between the germline ends is 12 bases. Preparation of the library involved the immunoSEQ multiplex PCR assay. Drawn from immuneACCESS, this table holds only the in-frame rearrangements with V and J called that TCRdb kept. Clones are partly lost; checked studies trace under half to an unresolved V gene and leave the rest unexplained. Recorded for this sample are 150,000 to 200,000 clones; more than 85% of them occurred a single time. Jointly, the top ten make up 0.68% of the sample.

Sequenced input: blood. The chain was built from TRBV19 and TRBJ1-1, with the D gene too uncertain to name. This receptor was obtained from a woman younger than 45 in good health. The CDR3 region: CASSTQDGYTEAFF. The DNA reads as follows: TGTGCCAGTAGTACCCAGGACGGTTACACTGAAGCTTTCTTT.